A selection of T cell receptor beta chains follows, all from one sample in a study of T cell responses to AZD1222 COVID-19 vaccine. The data were produced by immunoSEQ multiplex PCR, yet TCRdb's version contains in-frame clones alone and is incomplete. This table has around 110,000 clones, about 92% appearing once. Source: peripheral blood, taken on day 0 of AZD1222 vaccination. The receptors stem from an adult in good health. Each CDR3 is given with its conserved first and last residue. Each record gives: CDR3 DNA, CDR3 protein, clone size, V gene, D gene, J gene. D genes are given only for firm matches. The size entry is marked missing in some rows and otherwise reads once, few, many or a size class.

cdr3_nt: TGTGCCAGCAGGGGACAGACTTATAGCAATCAGCCCCAGCATTTT
cdr3_aa: CASRGQTYSNQPQHF
clone_size: .
v_call: TRBV6-5
d_call: TRBD1
j_call: TRBJ1-5

cdr3_nt: TGTGCCAGCAGCTTAGGCGGGGACTCAGATACGCAGTATTTT
cdr3_aa: CASSLGGDSDTQYF
clone_size: once
v_call: TRBV7-3
d_call: .
j_call: TRBJ2-3

cdr3_nt: TGCAGCGTTCCCGCCAAGACAGTGGAGTCTGAAGCTTTCTTT
cdr3_aa: CSVPAKTVESEAFF
clone_size: .
v_call: TRBV29-1
d_call: .
j_call: TRBJ1-1

cdr3_nt: TGTGCCAGCACGGGTTCTGGGGGGGAAGCTTTCTTT
cdr3_aa: CASTGSGGEAFF
clone_size: .
v_call: TRBV28
d_call: .
j_call: TRBJ1-1

cdr3_nt: TGTGCCAGCACGATTGGGGGGAACACTGAAGCTTTCTTT
cdr3_aa: CASTIGGNTEAFF
clone_size: .
v_call: TRBV7-9
d_call: .
j_call: TRBJ1-1

cdr3_nt: TGTGCCAGCAGTTTCGACAGGGGGAGGAATCAGCCCCAGCATTTT
cdr3_aa: CASSFDRGRNQPQHF
clone_size: .
v_call: TRBV2
d_call: TRBD1
j_call: TRBJ1-5

cdr3_nt: TGTGCCAGCAGCGCTGGGGACAGGATCCTCTACGAAGGGCAGTACTTC
cdr3_aa: CASSAGDRILYEGQYF
clone_size: .
v_call: TRBV9
d_call: TRBD1
j_call: TRBJ2-7

cdr3_nt: TGTGCCAGCAGCCCGGGATACCTAGCGGGCCAATCCTACGAGCAGTACTTC
cdr3_aa: CASSPGYLAGQSYEQYF
clone_size: .
v_call: TRBV11-2
d_call: TRBD2
j_call: TRBJ2-7

cdr3_nt: TGTGCCAGCAGTAAGCCGGGGAGCCTTTACAATGAGCAGTTCTTC
cdr3_aa: CASSKPGSLYNEQFF
clone_size: .
v_call: TRBV28
d_call: .
j_call: TRBJ2-1

cdr3_nt: TGTGCCATCAGTGACGTCAGGAATGAGCAGTTCTTC
cdr3_aa: CAISDVRNEQFF
clone_size: .
v_call: TRBV10-3
d_call: .
j_call: TRBJ2-1